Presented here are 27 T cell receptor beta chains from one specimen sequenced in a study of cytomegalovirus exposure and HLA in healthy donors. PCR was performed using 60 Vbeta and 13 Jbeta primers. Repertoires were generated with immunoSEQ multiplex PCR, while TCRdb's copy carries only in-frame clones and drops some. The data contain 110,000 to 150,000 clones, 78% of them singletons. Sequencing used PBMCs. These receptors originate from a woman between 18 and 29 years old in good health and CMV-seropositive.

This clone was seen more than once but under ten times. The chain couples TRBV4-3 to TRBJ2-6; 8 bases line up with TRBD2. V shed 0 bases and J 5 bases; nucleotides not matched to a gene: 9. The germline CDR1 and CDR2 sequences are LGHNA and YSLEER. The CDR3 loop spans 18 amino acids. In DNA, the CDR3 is TGCGCCAGCAGCCAAGATCCGATTAGCGGGGCCCGGGCCAACGTCCTGACTTTC. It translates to CASSQDPISGARANVLTF.

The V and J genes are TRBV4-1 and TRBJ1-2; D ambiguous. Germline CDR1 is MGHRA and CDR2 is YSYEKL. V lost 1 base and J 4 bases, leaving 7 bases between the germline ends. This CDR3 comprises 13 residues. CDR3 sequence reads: CASSQGATYGYTF. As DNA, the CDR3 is TGCGCCAGCAGCCAAGGGGCGACCTATGGCTACACCTTC.

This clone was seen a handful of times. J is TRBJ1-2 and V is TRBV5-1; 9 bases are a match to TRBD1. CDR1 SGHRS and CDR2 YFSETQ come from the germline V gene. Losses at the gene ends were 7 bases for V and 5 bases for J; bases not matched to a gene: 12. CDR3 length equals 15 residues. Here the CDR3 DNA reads TGCGCCAGCGGCCAGACGACCGGGACAGGGTATGGCTACACCTTC. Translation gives CASGQTTGTGYGYTF.

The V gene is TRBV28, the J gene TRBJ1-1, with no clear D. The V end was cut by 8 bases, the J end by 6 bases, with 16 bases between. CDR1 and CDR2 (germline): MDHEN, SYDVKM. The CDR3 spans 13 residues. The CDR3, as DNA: TGTGCCAGCCTACCCGTAATACCCCCTGAAGCTTTCTTT. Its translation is CASLPVIPPEAFF. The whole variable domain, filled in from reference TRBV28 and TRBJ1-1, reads DVKVTQSSRYLVKRTGEKVFLECVQDMDHENMFWYRQDPGLGLRLIYFSYDVKMKEKGDIPEGYSVSREKKERFSLILESASTNQTSMYLCASLPVIPPEAFFGQGTRLTVV.

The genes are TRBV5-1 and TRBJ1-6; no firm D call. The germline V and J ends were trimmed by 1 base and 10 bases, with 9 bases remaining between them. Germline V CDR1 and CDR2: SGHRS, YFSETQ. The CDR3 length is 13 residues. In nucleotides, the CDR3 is TGCGCCAGCAGCTTGAGTGCGAGATCACCCCTCCACTTT. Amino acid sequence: CASSLSARSPLHF.

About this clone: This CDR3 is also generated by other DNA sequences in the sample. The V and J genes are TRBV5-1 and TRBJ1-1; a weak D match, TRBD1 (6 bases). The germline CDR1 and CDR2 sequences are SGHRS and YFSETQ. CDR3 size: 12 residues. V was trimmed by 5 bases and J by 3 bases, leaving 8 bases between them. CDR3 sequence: CASSTGYTEAFF. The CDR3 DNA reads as TGCGCCAGCAGTACAGGGTACACTGAAGCTTTCTTT.

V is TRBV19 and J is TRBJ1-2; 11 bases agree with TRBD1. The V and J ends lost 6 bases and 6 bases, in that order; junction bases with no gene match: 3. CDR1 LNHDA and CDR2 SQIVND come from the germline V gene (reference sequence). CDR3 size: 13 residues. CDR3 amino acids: CASSRDRGNGYTF. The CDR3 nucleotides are TGTGCCAGTAGCCGGGACAGGGGGAATGGCTACACCTTC.

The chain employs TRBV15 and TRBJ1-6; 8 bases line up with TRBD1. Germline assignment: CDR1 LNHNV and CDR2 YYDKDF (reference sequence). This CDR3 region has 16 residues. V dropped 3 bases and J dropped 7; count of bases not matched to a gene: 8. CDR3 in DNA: TGTGCCACCAGCAGGATGTACAGGGGGGGGAATTCACCCCTCCACTTT. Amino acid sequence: CATSRMYRGGNSPLHF.

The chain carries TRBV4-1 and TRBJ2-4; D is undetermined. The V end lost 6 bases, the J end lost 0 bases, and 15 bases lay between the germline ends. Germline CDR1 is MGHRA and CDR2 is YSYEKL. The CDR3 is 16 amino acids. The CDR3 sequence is CASSRTETLAKNIQYF. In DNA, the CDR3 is TGCGCCAGCAGTCGTACAGAGACGCTAGCCAAAAACATTCAGTACTTC.

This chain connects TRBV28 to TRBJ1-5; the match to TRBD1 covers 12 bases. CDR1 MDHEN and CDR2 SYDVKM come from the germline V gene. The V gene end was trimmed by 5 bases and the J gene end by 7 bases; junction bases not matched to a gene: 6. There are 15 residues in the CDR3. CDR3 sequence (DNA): TGTGCCAGCAGTCGGGACAGGGGGCCGGACCAGCCCCAGCATTTT. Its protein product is CASSRDRGPDQPQHF.

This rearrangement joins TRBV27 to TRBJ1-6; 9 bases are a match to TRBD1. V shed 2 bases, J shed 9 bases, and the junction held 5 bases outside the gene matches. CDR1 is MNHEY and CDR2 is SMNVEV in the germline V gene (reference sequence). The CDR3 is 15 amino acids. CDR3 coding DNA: TGTGCCAGCAGTTTACCGGGACAGGGAAGTTCACCCCTCCACTTT. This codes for CASSLPGQGSSPLHF.

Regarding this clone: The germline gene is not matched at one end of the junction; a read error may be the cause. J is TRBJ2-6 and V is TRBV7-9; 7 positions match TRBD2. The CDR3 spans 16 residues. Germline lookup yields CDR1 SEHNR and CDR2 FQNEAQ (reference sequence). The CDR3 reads CSSSLSGNSGANVLTF. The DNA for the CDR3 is TGTTCCAGCAGCTTAAGCGGGAACTCTGGGGCCAACGTCCTGACTTTC.

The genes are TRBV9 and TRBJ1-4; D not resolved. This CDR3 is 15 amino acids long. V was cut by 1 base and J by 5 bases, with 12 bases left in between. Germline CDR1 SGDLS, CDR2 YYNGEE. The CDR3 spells CASSVREGTNEKLFF. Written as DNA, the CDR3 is TGTGCCAGCAGCGTACGTGAGGGCACAAATGAAAAACTGTTTTTT.

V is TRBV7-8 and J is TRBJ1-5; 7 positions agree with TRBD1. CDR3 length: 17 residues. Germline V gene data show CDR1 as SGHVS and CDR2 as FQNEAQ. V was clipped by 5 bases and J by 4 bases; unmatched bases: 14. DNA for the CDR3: TGTGCCAGCAGCCCAGGGACCGGGACAGCCCGTAATCAGCCCCAGCATTTT. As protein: CASSPGTGTARNQPQHF.

CDR3: CASRPEGTYNSPLHF. For the CDR3, the DNA is TGTGCCAGCCGCCCGGAGGGAACCTATAATTCACCCCTCCACTTT. The V and J genes are TRBV2 and TRBJ1-6; D uncertain. V was pared by 8 bases and J by 2 bases, with 13 bases between. The length of the CDR3 is 15 residues. Germline assignment: CDR1 SNHLY and CDR2 FYNNEI.

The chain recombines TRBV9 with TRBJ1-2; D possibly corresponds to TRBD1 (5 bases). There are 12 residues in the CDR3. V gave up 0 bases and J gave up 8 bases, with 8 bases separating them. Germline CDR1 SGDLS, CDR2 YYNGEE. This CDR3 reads CASSVVGGGYTF. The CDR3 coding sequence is TGTGCCAGCAGCGTAGTCGGGGGGGGCTACACCTTC.

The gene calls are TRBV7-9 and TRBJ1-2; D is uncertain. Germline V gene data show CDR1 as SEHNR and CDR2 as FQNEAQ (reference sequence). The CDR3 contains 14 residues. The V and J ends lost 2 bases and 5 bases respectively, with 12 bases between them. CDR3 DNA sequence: TGTGCCAGCAGCTTATTAGCCAGCTATTATGGCTACACCTTC. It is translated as CASSLLASYYGYTF. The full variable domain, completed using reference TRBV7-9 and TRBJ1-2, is DTGVSQNPRHKITKRGQNVTFRCDPISEHNRLYWYRQTLGQGPEFLTYFQNEAQLEKSRLLSDRFSAERPKGSFSTLEIQRTEQGDSAMYLCASSLLASYYGYTFGSGTRLTVV.

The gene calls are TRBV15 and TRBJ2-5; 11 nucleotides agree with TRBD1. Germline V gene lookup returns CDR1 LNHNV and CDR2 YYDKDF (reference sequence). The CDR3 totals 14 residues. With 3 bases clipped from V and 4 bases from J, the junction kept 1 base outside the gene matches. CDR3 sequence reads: CATSRGTGGETQYF. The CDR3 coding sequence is TGTGCCACCAGCAGGGGGACAGGGGGAGAGACCCAGTACTTC.

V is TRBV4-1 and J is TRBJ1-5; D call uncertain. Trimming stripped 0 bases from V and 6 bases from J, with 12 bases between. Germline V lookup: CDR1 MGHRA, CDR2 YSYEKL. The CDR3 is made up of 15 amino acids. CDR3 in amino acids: CASSQEGRYGQPQHF. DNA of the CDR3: TGCGCCAGCAGCCAAGAAGGCAGGTACGGTCAGCCCCAGCATTTT.

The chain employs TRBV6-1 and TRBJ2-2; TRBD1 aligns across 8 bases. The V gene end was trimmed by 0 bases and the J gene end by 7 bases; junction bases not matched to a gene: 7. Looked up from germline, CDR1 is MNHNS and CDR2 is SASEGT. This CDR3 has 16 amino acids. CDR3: CASSEAWTGYDGELFF. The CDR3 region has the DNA TGTGCCAGCAGTGAAGCGTGGACAGGGTACGACGGGGAGCTGTTTTTT.

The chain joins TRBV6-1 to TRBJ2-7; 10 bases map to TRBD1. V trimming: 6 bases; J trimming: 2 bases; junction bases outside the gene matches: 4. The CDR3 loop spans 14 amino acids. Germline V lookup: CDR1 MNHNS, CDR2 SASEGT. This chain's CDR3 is CASSYGQGAYEQYF. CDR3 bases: TGTGCCAGCAGCTACGGACAGGGGGCCTACGAGCAGTACTTC.

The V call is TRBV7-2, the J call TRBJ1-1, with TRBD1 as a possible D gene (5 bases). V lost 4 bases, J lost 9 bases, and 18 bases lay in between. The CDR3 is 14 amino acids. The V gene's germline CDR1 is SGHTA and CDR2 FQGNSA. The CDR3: CASSSRPGQGKAFF. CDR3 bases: TGTGCCAGCAGCTCCAGGCCGGGTCAGGGAAAAGCTTTCTTT.

The CDR3 nucleotides are TGTGCCACCAGCAGTCGCCGGGACATAGACAATGAGCAGTTCTTC. Residues: CATSSRRDIDNEQFF. The chain couples TRBV15 to TRBJ2-1, with D possibly being TRBD1 (6 bases). Germline V CDR1 and CDR2: LNHNV, YYDKDF (reference sequence). With 3 bases removed from V and 5 bases from J, the gap between germline ends came to 14 bases. CDR3 size: 15 residues.

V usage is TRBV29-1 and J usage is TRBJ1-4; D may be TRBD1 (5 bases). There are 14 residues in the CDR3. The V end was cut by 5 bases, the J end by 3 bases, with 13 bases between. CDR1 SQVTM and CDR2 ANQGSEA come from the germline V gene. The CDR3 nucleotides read TGCAGCGTTACTCAGGGTTCGGCTAATGAAAAACTGTTTTTT. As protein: CSVTQGSANEKLFF. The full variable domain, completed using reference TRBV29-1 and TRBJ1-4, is SAVISQKPSRDICQRGTSLTIQCQVDSQVTMMFWYRQQPGQSLTLIATANQGSEATYESGFVIDKFPISRPNLTFSTLTVSNMSPEDSSIYLCSVTQGSANEKLFFGSGTQLSVL.

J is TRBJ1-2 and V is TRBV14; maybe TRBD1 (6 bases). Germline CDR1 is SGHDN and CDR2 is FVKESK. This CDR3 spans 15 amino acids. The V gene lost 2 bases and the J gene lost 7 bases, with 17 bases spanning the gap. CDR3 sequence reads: CASSQSPAGALGYTF. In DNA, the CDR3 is TGTGCCAGCAGCCAATCACCCGCAGGGGCGCTTGGCTACACCTTC.

DNA of the CDR3: TGTGCCAGCAACCCGACAGGGGTGATAAACAATGAGCAGTTCTTC. Translated, it gives CASNPTGVINNEQFF. The gene calls are TRBV6-5 and TRBJ2-1; 8 bases align to TRBD1. Per the germline V gene, CDR1 is MNHEY and CDR2 is SVGAGI. The CDR3 has 15 amino acids. The V gene end was trimmed by 7 bases and the J gene end by 5 bases; junction bases not matched to a gene: 10.

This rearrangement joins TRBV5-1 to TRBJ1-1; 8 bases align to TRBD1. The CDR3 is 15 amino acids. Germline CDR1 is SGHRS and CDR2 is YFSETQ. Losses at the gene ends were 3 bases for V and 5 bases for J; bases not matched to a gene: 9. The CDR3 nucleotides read TGCGCCAGCAGCTCCCCCGGACAGGGTGGAACTGAAGCTTTCTTT. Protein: CASSSPGQGGTEAFF.